The rows below give T cell receptor beta chains drawn from one sample of a study of long-term antiretroviral therapy in people with HIV. Assay: immunoSEQ multiplex PCR; the TCRdb copy retains only in-frame clones and omits some. Of around 11,000 clones in the sample, around 85% were seen once. Material: unsorted PBMCs, obtained 1.8 years after starting antiretroviral therapy. The receptors come from a man in his forties with HIV. The CDR3 runs from the conserved cysteine through the conserved F or W. D genes are given only for firm matches. A row's size may be missing; if present it is once, few, many or a size class.

D	V	J	size	CDR3	DNA
TRBD2	TRBV12-5	TRBJ2-7	-	CASGRDSGGTYEQYF	TGTGCTAGTGGAAGAGATAGCGGGGGGACCTACGAGCAGTACTTC
-	TRBV6-1	TRBJ2-3	once	CASSTPQGFTDTQYF	TGTGCCAGTTCGACACCTCAAGGATTCACAGATACGCAGTATTTT
TRBD2	TRBV28	TRBJ2-7	-	CASQIRMAGVQQYF	TGTGCCAGCCAAATCCGAATGGCGGGAGTCCAGCAGTACTTC
TRBD1	TRBV7-3	TRBJ1-3	few	CASSSRPRGYPYCSGNTIYF	TGTGCCAGCAGCTCTAGACCCAGGGGGTACCCATATTGCTCTGGAAACACCATATATTTT
-	TRBV5-6	TRBJ2-7	-	CASSLGDKISYEQYF	TGTGCCAGCAGCTTGGGGGACAAGATTTCCTACGAGCAGTACTTC
-	TRBV6-6	TRBJ1-2	few	CASSYAGTHYGYTF	TGTGCCAGCAGTTACGCTGGGACACACTATGGCTACACCTTC
TRBD1	TRBV6-5	TRBJ2-7	once	CASKRRQGNEQYF	TGTGCCAGCAAGAGAAGACAGGGGAATGAGCAGTACTTC
TRBD1	TRBV7-9	TRBJ1-1	-	CASNLGGPEAFF	TGTGCCAGCAACCTAGGGGGCCCTGAAGCTTTCTTT
TRBD1	TRBV9	TRBJ1-1	-	CASSVATGQGVVEAFF	TGTGCCAGCAGCGTCGCGACAGGGCAAGGAGTGGTTGAAGCTTTCTTT
TRBD2	TRBV27	TRBJ2-7	-	CASSLGGRNEQYF	TGTGCCAGCAGTTTAGGCGGGAGAAACGAGCAGTACTTC
TRBD2	TRBV4-1	TRBJ2-3	-	CASSQELRLAGNTQYF	TGCGCCAGCAGCCAAGAACTTAGGCTAGCGGGTAATACGCAGTATTTT
-	TRBV7-9	TRBJ2-1	-	CASSLGPYNEQFF	TGTGCCAGCAGCTTAGGGCCCTACAATGAGCAGTTCTTC
TRBD2	TRBV18	TRBJ2-6	-	CASSPMGLAGVSSGANVLTF	TGTGCCAGCTCACCTATGGGACTAGCGGGAGTAAGTTCTGGGGCCAACGTCCTGACTTTC
TRBD2	TRBV5-1	TRBJ2-5	-	CASSLGLAGVETQYF	TGCGCCAGCAGCTTGGGACTAGCGGGAGTAGAGACCCAGTACTTC
TRBD1	TRBV2	TRBJ1-2	few	CASSEAAQGDYGYTF	TGTGCCAGCAGTGAAGCGGCACAGGGGGACTATGGCTACACCTTC
TRBD1	TRBV28	TRBJ1-3	-	CASSPLTTGVVGNTIYF	TGTGCCAGCAGTCCCTTGACGACAGGGGTGGTCGGAAACACCATATATTTT
-	TRBV7-9	TRBJ1-3	-	CASSLGQFSGNTIYF	TGTGCCAGCAGCTTAGGACAGTTCTCTGGAAACACCATATATTTT
TRBD1	TRBV10-3	TRBJ2-7	-	CAISEARDRAYEQYF	TGTGCCATCAGTGAGGCCCGGGACAGGGCTTACGAGCAGTACTTC
TRBD1	TRBV27	TRBJ1-5	few	CASSLVGQGANSNQPQHF	TGTGCCAGCAGTTTAGTCGGCCAGGGGGCAAATAGCAATCAGCCCCAGCATTTT
-	TRBV6-5	TRBJ2-1	-	CASTPGQKSYNEQFF	TGTGCCAGCACCCCCGGCCAGAAATCCTACAATGAGCAGTTCTTC
-	TRBV7-9	TRBJ2-7	-	CASSPPRSYEQYF	TGTGCCAGCAGCCCTCCCCGCTCCTACGAGCAGTACTTC
-	TRBV9	TRBJ2-4	-	CASSALGGAKNIQYF	TGTGCCAGCAGCGCACTCGGGGGAGCCAAAAACATTCAGTACTTC
TRBD1	TRBV6-6	TRBJ2-1	-	CASSYSGQHNEQFF	TGTGCCAGCAGTTACTCGGGACAGCACAATGAGCAGTTCTTC
-	TRBV4-1	TRBJ1-4	-	CASSRQDSANEKLFF	TGCGCCAGCAGCCGGCAGGACAGCGCAAATGAAAAACTGTTTTTT
TRBD2	TRBV7-3	TRBJ2-2	-	CASSRTSSNTGELFF	TGTGCCAGCAGCCGGACTAGCTCTAACACCGGGGAGCTGTTTTTT
-	TRBV6-6	TRBJ2-3	-	CASSYSGLDTQYF	TGTGCCAGCAGTTACTCTGGCCTAGATACGCAGTATTTT
TRBD2	TRBV6-1	TRBJ2-1	-	CASMAGGLNEQFF	TGTGCCAGCATGGCGGGAGGCCTCAATGAGCAGTTCTTC